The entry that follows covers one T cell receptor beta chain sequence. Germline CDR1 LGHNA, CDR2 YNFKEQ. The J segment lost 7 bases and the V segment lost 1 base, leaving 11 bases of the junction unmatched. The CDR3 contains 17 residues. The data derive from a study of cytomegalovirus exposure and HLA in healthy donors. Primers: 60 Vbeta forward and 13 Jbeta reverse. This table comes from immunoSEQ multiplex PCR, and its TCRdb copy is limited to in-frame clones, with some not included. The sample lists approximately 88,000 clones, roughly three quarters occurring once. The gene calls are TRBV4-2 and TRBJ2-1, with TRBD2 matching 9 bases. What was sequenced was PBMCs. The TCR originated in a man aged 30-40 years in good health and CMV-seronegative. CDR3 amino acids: CASSQGEAGLARNEQFF. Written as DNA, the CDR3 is TGTGCCAGCAGCCAAGGAGAGGCGGGACTAGCCAGGAATGAGCAGTTCTTC.